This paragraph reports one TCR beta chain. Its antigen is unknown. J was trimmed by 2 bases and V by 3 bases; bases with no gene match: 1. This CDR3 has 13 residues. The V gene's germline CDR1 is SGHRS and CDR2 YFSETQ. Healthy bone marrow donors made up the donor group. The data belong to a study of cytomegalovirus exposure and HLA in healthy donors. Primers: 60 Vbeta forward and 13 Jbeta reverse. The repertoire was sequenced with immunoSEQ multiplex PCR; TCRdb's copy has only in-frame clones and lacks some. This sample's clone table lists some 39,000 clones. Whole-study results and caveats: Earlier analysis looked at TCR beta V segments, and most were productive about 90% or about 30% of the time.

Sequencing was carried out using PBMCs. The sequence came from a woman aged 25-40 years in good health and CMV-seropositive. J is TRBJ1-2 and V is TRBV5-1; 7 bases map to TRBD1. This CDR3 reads CASSSGQNYGYTF. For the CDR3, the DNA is TGCGCCAGCAGCTCGGGACAGAACTATGGCTACACCTTC. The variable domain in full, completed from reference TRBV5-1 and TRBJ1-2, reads KAGVTQTPRYLIKTRGQQVTLSCSPISGHRSVSWYQQTPGQGLQFLFEYFSETQRNKGNFPGRFSGRQFSNSRSEMNVSTLELGDSALYLCASSSGQNYGYTFGSGTRLTVV.